Below are 14 T cell receptor beta chains sequenced from a single sample in a study of response to subunit inactivated influenza vaccine. MiXCR, run by TCRdb on the RT-PCR reads, gives a single entry per CDR3 protein. The sample has 650,000 to 800,000 distinct CDR3 sequences, approximately 18% seen once. Sample: PBMCs from blood, taken more than 4 days after vaccination. The receptor source for this set is a man aged 45-65 years who received an inactivated influenza vaccine.

This clonotype was seen at least ten times. CDR3 sequence: CASTQAGRAETQYF. The CDR3 region has the DNA TGTGCCAGCACTCAGGCGGGGAGGGCAGAGACCCAGTACTTC. The chain uses TRBV2 and TRBJ2-5, with 7 nucleotides matching TRBD2. The CDR3 contains 14 residues. CDR1 and CDR2 (germline): SNHLY, FYNNEI. Trimming removed 7 bases from V and 4 bases from J; junction bases left unmatched: 9.

This clonotype has more than one count but fewer than ten. This sequence joins TRBV5-1 and TRBJ1-6; D uncertain. The CDR3 loop spans 14 amino acids. The germline CDR1 and CDR2 sequences are SGHRS and YFSETQ. V was trimmed by 2 bases and J by 5 bases, leaving 8 bases between them. CDR3 DNA: TGCGCCAGCAGCTTAGGGATGAATAATTCACCCCTCCACTTT. Translating it yields CASSLGMNNSPLHF.

The chain carries TRBV12-3 or TRBV12-4 and TRBJ2-1, with unresolved D. This CDR3 contains 12 residues. With 7 bases removed from V and 5 bases from J, the gap between germline ends came to 9 bases. The CDR3 DNA is TGTGCCAGCACCCTTGACAACAATGAGCAGTTCTTC. Its translation is CASTLDNNEQFF.

In its sample, this clonotype was seen a few times. The chain recombines TRBV6-1 with TRBJ2-6; 8 bases match TRBD1. Losses at the gene ends were 6 bases for V and 0 bases for J; bases not matched to a gene: 7. In germline, CDR1 is MNHNS, CDR2 SASEGT. This CDR3 contains 17 residues. DNA of the CDR3: TGTGCCAGCAGCCGACAGGGGATCCTCTCTGGGGCCAACGTCCTGACTTTC. Its translation is CASSRQGILSGANVLTF.

The table lists this clonotype with a few counts. The rearrangement joins TRBV20-1 to TRBJ2-3; 10 nucleotides line up with TRBD2. J lost 0 bases, V lost 2 bases, and 11 bases had no gene match. CDR1 is DFQATT and CDR2 is SNEGSKA in the germline V gene (reference sequence). CDR3 length: 18 residues. The CDR3 sequence: CSARLAGATWSSTDTQYF. The CDR3 nucleotides are TGCAGTGCTAGACTAGCGGGGGCCACGTGGTCTAGCACAGATACGCAGTATTTT.

V gene TRBV20-1 combines with J gene TRBJ2-5; 7 bases line up with TRBD2. The CDR3 contains 15 residues. J was trimmed by 0 bases and V by 6 bases; bases with no gene match: 10. The germline V gene has CDR1 DFQATT and CDR2 SNEGSKA (reference sequence). CDR3 DNA: TGCAGTGCCCGGGACTACCAACTTCACCAAGAGACCCAGTACTTC. Its protein is CSARDYQLHQETQYF.

This clonotype was counted between two and nine times. The chain recombines TRBV20-1 with TRBJ2-3, with no clear D. Trimming left V 1 base short and J 2 bases short, with 13 bases between. CDR1 is DFQATT and CDR2 is SNEGSKA in the germline V gene (reference sequence). The CDR3 runs to 15 residues. This CDR3 is CSARVTLRLTDTQYF. The CDR3, as DNA: TGCAGTGCTAGAGTTACTCTTCGGCTCACAGATACGCAGTATTTT.

The chain combines TRBV10-3 with TRBJ2-1; TRBD2 agrees at 8 bases. In germline, CDR1 is ENHRY, CDR2 SYGVKD. The CDR3 consists of 16 residues. V dropped 5 bases and J dropped 2; count of bases not matched to a gene: 8. The CDR3 region is CAISRDTSGPYNEQFF. Written as DNA, the CDR3 is TGTGCCATCAGTCGGGATACTAGCGGACCCTACAATGAGCAGTTCTTC.

This clonotype was seen a handful of times. This chain uses TRBV6-5 with TRBJ1-1; no clear D gene. The CDR3 has 17 residues. V was cut by 0 bases and J by 4 bases, with 18 bases left in between. Per the germline V gene, CDR1 is MNHEY and CDR2 is SVGAGI. CDR3 bases: TGTGCCAGCAGTTACTCCCAGAGCTTCCGGCCGAGCACTGAAGCTTTCTTT. Translating it yields CASSYSQSFRPSTEAFF.

This clonotype appeared a single time. This chain links TRBV29-1 with TRBJ1-5, with TRBD1 matching 7 bases. The V segment lost 6 bases and the J segment 3 bases; nucleotides outside the gene matches: 5. Per the germline V gene, CDR1 is SQVTM and CDR2 is ANQGSEA. CDR3 length: 13 amino acids. The CDR3 here is CSVTTGNNQPQHF. The DNA of the CDR3 is TGCAGCGTCACGACAGGGAACAATCAGCCCCAGCATTTT.

This rearrangement joins TRBV20-1 to TRBJ2-3, with D possibly being TRBD2 (6 bases). Germline assignment: CDR1 DFQATT and CDR2 SNEGSKA (reference sequence). The CDR3 consists of 14 residues. Trimming removed 6 bases from V and 3 bases from J, with 16 bases in between. In DNA, the CDR3 is TGCAGTGCCACTAGCCCGATAGTAACAGATACGCAGTATTTT. This translates into CSATSPIVTDTQYF.

This clonotype was counted many times. This chain uses TRBV12-3 or TRBV12-4 with TRBJ2-3; weak D call: TRBD2 (5 bases). V lost 7 bases, J lost 8 bases, and 19 bases lay in between. The CDR3 extends over 14 amino acids. CDR3 sequence reads: CASTLQEGSGTQYF. The CDR3 DNA sequence: TGTGCCAGCACCCTGCAAGAGGGCAGTGGTACGCAGTATTTT.

This clonotype was detected a few times. The V and J genes are TRBV9 and TRBJ2-1, with D perhaps matching TRBD2 (6 bases). CDR3 length: 15 amino acids. Trimming cost V 0 bases and J 7 bases, with 14 bases left between them. CDR1 is SGDLS and CDR2 is YYNGEE in the germline V gene. The CDR3 reads CASSVGGEPWNEQFF. CDR3 coding DNA: TGTGCCAGCAGCGTAGGCGGGGAGCCATGGAATGAGCAGTTCTTC. Together with reference TRBV9 and TRBJ2-1, the CDR3 gives the full variable domain: DSGVTQTPKHLITATGQRVTLRCSPRSGDLSVYWYQQSLDQGLQFLIQYYNGEERAKGNILERFSAQQFPDLHSELNLSSLELGDSALYFCASSVGGEPWNEQFFGPGTRLTVL.

The rearrangement joins TRBV5-6 to TRBJ2-7; TRBD1 matches at 8 bases. V lost 4 bases and J lost 6; bases outside the gene matches: 12. This CDR3 is built from 15 residues. CDR1 is SGHDT, CDR2 YYEEEE, per germline. In nucleotides, the CDR3 is TGTGCCAGCAGCGGGGGGACAGGCCGTGGGAGCGAGCAGTACTTC. Protein sequence: CASSGGTGRGSEQYF.